This TCR beta chain is from a study of somatic mutations in T cells in chronic GVHD (TCRdb year 2020). For sorting, cells were stained with anti-CD3, anti-CD4, anti-CD8 and a Vbeta20 antibody from the IOTest Beta Mark kit and sorted on a FACSAria III to a purity above 97%. Peripheral blood was drawn into sodium heparin tubes, and mononuclear cells were separated by Ficoll-Paque PLUS density gradient centrifugation. Before TCRbeta deep sequencing, the CD4+ Vbeta20+, CD4+ Vbeta20-, and CD8+ T cell fractions were FACS-sorted. Genomic DNA was isolated and then used for the TCRbeta deep sequencing. The immunoSEQ assay, provided as a commercial service, was used for both TCRbeta CDR3 sequencing and the initial data processing. As for the original processing: Reads were demultiplexed, adapter and primer sequences were trimmed, similar clones were merged through frequency-ratio clustering, and V, D, J genes were annotated using IMGT. Entries here come from immuneACCESS through TCRdb and include only in-frame sequences with V and J called. Some clones fail to appear in such tables; in the studies checked, an unresolved V gene covers under half of the shortfall, and the cause of the remainder is unknown. The DNA was the basis for D and trimming; V, J and clone size are from that table. The sample has around 13,000 clones on record, over 65% of them singletons. The leading ten clones occupy roughly 32% of the sample.

A remark on this clone: There is no known antigen for this receptor. Per-base quality was not reported, and no clone a single base away is much larger than it.

Unmatched junction bases come to 10, with V trimmed by 3 bases and J by 8 bases. The CDR3 sequence holds 15 residues, the cysteine and phenylalanine included. CDR3 DNA is the only sequence kept; it has 45 bases, read in frame from the first base. For CDR1 and CDR2, the germline V gene lists ENHRY and SYGVKD. The clonotype was recovered from a male patient in his fifties or sixties with chronic graft-versus-host disease. A transplant means some T cells may be of graft donor rather than patient origin. The material sequenced was Vbeta20-negative CD4+ T cells from blood. This specimen's cell subset or site label, interpreted: CD4+ T cells sorted as TCR Vbeta20 negative by flow cytometry. The sequence links TRBV10-3 to TRBJ1-2, and TRBD1 matches 9 of the central bases. The sequence in DNA is TGTGCCATCAGTGAACGTGCGGGACAGGGAGACGGCTACACCTTC. It translates as CAISERAGQGDGYTF.